This T cell receptor beta chain was sequenced during a study of T cell responses to AZD1222 COVID-19 vaccine. Findings and caveats of the study: Donors were mostly white British, more females; clonal diversity possibly underestimated.

Only in-frame clones appear in the TCRdb table, and some are missing; sequencing was by immunoSEQ multiplex PCR. The data show 150,000 to 200,000 clones, about 91% seen once. About this clone: Its matching antigen is unknown.

Trimming removed 0 bases from V and 0 bases from J; junction bases left unmatched: 9. Germline CDR1 is MNHEY and CDR2 is SVGEGT. The CDR3 covers 18 residues. The receptor was isolated from an adult in good health. The sequences come from peripheral blood, collected on day 0 of MenACWY control vaccination. The gene calls are TRBV6-2 or TRBV6-3 and TRBJ1-1, with TRBD1 matching over 8 bases. CDR3 amino acids: CASSYSRQYRGLNTEAFF. CDR3 nucleotides: TGTGCCAGCAGTTACTCGCGCCAATACAGGGGGTTGAACACTGAAGCTTTCTTT.